The 6 T cell receptor beta chains below were found in one sample sequenced in a study of CD8 T cells in ankylosing spondylitis. TCRdb reprocessed the 5' RACE reads with MiXCR, giving one entry per CDR3 protein. The sample lists 340,000 or so distinct CDR3 sequences; approximately 15% were seen once. Sequencing input: blood, either unsorted or a sorted T cell fraction (not recorded which). The receptors shown here come from a male donor with ankylosing spondylitis or in good health (not recorded which).

This rearrangement joins TRBV29-1 to TRBJ1-1; D uncertain. The CDR3 runs to 11 residues. Germline V gene lookup returns CDR1 SQVTM and CDR2 ANQGSEA. Trimming removed 4 bases from V and 10 bases from J, with 13 bases in between. The CDR3 DNA reads TGCAGCGTTGTAGCTGGCGGGCGAGCTTTCTTT. Translating it yields CSVVAGGRAFF. Complete variable domain (other parts from reference TRBV29-1 and TRBJ1-1): SAVISQKPSRDICQRGTSLTIQCQVDSQVTMMFWYRQQPGQSLTLIATANQGSEATYESGFVIDKFPISRPNLTFSTLTVSNMSPEDSSIYLCSVVAGGRAFFGQGTRLTVV.

This chain connects TRBV6-1 to TRBJ2-5; TRBD2 matches 11 bases. The CDR3 is 14 residues long. V was pared by 4 bases and J by 3 bases, with 1 base of the junction left unmatched. Germline CDR1 is MNHNS and CDR2 is SASEGT. The chain's CDR3 is CASSGGLAEETQYF. The CDR3 DNA is TGTGCCAGCAGTGGGGGACTAGCGGAAGAGACCCAGTACTTC.

The chain carries TRBV5-1 and TRBJ2-3, with D perhaps TRBD1 (6 bases). Germline loops: CDR1 SGHRS, CDR2 YFSETQ. This CDR3 spans 15 amino acids. V was clipped by 0 bases and J by 5 bases, with 13 bases between them. CDR3 sequence (DNA): TGCGCCAGCAGCTTGGGCACAGGGCAAATAGATACGCAGTATTTT. Encoded protein: CASSLGTGQIDTQYF.

J is TRBJ2-4 and V is TRBV7-2; the D is unclear. The V gene's germline CDR1 is SGHTA and CDR2 FQGNSA. Trimming stripped 2 bases from V and 1 base from J, with 9 bases between. The CDR3 totals 15 residues. CDR3 sequence: CASSLMWLAKNIQYF. The CDR3 nucleotides read TGTGCCAGCAGCTTAATGTGGCTCGCCAAAAACATTCAGTACTTC.

This clonotype was counted only a few times. The rearrangement uses TRBV12-3 or TRBV12-4 and TRBJ2-7; no reliable D call. The CDR3 length is 12 residues. V lost 6 bases to trimming and J lost 2 bases, with 8 bases between them. CDR3 coding DNA: TGTGCCAGCAGAGGTCTAGCCTACGAGCAGTACTTC. It yields the protein CASRGLAYEQYF.

J is TRBJ1-6 and V is TRBV12-3 or TRBV12-4; D may be TRBD1 (5 bases). V lost 3 bases, J lost 6 bases, and 15 bases lay in between. The CDR3 is 16 amino acids. CDR3 protein: CASSFTGPRGNSPLHF. The CDR3 bases are TGTGCCAGCAGTTTTACAGGACCCCGGGGTAATTCACCCCTCCACTTT.